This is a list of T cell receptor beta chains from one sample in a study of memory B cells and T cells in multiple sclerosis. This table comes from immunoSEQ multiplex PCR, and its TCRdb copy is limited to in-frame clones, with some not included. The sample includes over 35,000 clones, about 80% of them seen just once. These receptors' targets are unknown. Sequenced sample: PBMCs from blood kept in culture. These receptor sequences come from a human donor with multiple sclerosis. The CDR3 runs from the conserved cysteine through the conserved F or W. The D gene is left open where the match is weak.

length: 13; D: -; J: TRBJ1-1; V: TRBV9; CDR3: CASSVTPNTEAFF
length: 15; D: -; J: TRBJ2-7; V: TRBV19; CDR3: CASSIQDAVSYEQYF
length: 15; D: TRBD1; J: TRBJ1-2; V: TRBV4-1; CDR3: CASSQRDRGVEGYTF
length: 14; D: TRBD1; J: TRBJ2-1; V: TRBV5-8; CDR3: CASSSGQVYNEQFF
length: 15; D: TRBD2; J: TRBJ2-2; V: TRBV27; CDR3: CAICSPGGMAGELFF
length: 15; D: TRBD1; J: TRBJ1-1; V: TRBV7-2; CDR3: CASSRLWGQGTEAFF
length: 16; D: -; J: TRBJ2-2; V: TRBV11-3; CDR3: CASSLGGTTNTGELFF
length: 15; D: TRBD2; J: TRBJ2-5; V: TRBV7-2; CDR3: CASSIGLAGVETQYF
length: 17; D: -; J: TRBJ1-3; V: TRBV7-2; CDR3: CASSRLDVGVSGNTIYF
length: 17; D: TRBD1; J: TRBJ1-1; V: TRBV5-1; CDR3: CASSLDETGGMNTEAFF
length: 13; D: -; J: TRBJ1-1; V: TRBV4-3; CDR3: CASSQDAEGEAFF
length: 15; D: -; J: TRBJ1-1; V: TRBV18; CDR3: CASSPPQILNTEAFF
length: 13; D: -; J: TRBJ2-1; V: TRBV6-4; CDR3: CASSESSYNEQFF
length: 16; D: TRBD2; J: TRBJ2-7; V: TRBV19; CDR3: CASRLRSGGILYEQYF
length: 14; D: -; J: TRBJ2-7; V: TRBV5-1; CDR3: CASSLGQGNDEQYF
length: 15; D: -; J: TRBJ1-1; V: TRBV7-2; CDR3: CASSLTLGLNTEAFF
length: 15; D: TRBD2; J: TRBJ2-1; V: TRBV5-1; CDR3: CASSYLTSGVNEQFF
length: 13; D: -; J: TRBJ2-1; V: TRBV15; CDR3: CATSRDLVREQFF
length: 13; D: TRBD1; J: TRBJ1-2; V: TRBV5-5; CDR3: CASSLGQTYGYTF
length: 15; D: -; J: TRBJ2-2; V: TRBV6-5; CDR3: CASTAGKDSTGELFF
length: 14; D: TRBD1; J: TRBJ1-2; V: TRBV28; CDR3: CASRPWDSLYGYTF
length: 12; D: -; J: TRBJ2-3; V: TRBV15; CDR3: CATSRDRLATYF
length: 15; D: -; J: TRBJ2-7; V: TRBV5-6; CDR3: CASSLVQGPGHEQYF
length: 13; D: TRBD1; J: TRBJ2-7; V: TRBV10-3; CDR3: CAISTGQGGEQYF
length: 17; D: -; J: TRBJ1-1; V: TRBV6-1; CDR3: CASSESPPGPMNTEAFF
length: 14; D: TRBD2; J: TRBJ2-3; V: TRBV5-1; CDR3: CASSPVAGTDTQYF
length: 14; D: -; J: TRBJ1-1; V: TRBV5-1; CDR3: CASSSAGGDTEAFF
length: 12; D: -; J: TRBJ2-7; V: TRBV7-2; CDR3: CASSLAEDEQYF
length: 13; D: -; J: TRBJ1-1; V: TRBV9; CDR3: CASSDNVNTEAFF